This T cell receptor beta chain was identified in a study of radiotherapy plus CTLA-4 blockade in lung cancer. Findings and limits, study-wide: After treatment with radiotherapy plus ipilimumab, TCR clones that came from the tumor expanded in blood.

Those with chemo-refractory metastatic non-small-cell lung cancer were treated with focal radiation combined with CTLA-4 blockade using ipilimumab. Produced via immunoSEQ multiplex PCR; TCRdb's table is partial and in-frame only. This sample has 100,000 or so clones, with around 80% found just once. Comment on this clone: Its antigen is still unknown.

The TCR sequence derives from a human donor with non-small cell lung cancer that progressed on radiotherapy plus ipilimumab. The sequences come from peripheral blood, collected from a patient treated with radiotherapy plus ipilimumab.

The CDR3 bases are TGCGCCAGCAGCCAAGTTGGACTAGCGGGAGGGCCTAATGAGCAGTTCTTC. It yields the protein CASSQVGLAGGPNEQFF. The chain carries TRBV4-1 and TRBJ2-1; TRBD2 aligns across 15 bases. The V and J ends lost 1 base and 7 bases, in that order; junction bases with no gene match: 5. This CDR3 spans 17 amino acids. Germline loops: CDR1 MGHRA, CDR2 YSYEKL.